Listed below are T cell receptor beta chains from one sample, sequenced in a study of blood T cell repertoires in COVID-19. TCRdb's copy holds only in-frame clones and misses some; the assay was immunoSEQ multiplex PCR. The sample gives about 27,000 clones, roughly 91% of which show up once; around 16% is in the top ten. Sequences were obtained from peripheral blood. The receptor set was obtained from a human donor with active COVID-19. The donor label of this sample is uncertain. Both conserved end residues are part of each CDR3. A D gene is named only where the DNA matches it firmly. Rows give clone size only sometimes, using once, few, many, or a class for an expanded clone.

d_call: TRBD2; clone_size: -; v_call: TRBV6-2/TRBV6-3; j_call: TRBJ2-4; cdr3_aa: CASSPLAGNIQYF; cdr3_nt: TGTGCCAGCAGTCCCCTAGCGGGAAACATTCAGTACTTC
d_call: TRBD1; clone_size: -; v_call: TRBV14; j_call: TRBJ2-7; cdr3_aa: CASSQADRGLYEQYF; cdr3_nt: TGTGCCAGCAGCCAAGCGGACAGGGGGCTCTACGAGCAGTACTTC
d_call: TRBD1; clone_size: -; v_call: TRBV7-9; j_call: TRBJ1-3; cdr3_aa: CASSPPTGYGNTIYF; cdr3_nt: TGTGCCAGCAGCCCTCCGACAGGGTATGGAAACACCATATATTTT
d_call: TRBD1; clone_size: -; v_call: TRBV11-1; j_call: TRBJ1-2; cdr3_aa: CASSQNRGYGYTF; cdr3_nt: TGTGCCAGCAGCCAAAACAGGGGTTATGGCTACACCTTC
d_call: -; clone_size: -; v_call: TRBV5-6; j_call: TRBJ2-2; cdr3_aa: CASSFMTETNTGELFF; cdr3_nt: TGTGCCAGCAGCTTTATGACAGAGACGAACACCGGGGAGCTGTTTTTT
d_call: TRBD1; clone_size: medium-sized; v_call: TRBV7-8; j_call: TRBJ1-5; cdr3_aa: CASSLARTGMGQPQHF; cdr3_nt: TGTGCCAGCAGCTTAGCTAGGACAGGGATGGGCCAGCCCCAGCATTTT
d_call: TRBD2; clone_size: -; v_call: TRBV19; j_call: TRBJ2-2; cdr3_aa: CASSLPGLAGVTGELFF; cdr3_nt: TGTGCCAGTAGTCTACCGGGACTAGCGGGAGTCACCGGGGAGCTGTTTTTT
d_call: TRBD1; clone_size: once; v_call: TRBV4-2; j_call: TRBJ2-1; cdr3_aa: CASNRDRGYNEQFF; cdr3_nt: TGTGCCAGCAACCGGGACAGGGGCTACAATGAGCAGTTCTTC
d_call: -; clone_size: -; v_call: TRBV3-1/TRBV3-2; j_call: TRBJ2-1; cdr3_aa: CASSQVSGESSYNEQFF; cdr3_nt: TGTGCCAGCAGCCAAGTCTCCGGAGAGAGCTCCTACAATGAGCAGTTCTTC
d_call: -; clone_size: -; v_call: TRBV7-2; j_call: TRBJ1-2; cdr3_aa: CASSLALRGYYGYTF; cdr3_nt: TGTGCCAGCAGCTTAGCCCTTCGGGGTTACTATGGCTACACCTTC
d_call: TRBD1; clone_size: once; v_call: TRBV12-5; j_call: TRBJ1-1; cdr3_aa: CVEPTGVNTEAFF; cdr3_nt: TGTGTTGAGCCCACAGGGGTGAACACTGAAGCTTTCTTT
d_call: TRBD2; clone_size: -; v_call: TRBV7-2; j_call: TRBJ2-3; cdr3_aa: CASSLVSSGSRDTQYF; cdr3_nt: TGTGCCAGCAGCTTAGTGTCTAGCGGGAGCAGAGATACGCAGTATTTT
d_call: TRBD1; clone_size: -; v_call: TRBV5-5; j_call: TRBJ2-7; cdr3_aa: CASRPGQGAHEQYF; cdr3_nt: TGTGCCAGCAGGCCGGGACAGGGGGCCCACGAGCAGTACTTC
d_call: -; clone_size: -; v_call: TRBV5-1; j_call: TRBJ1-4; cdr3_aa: CASSDPLEGNEKLFF; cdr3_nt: TGCGCCAGCAGCGACCCCCTAGAGGGTAATGAAAAACTGTTTTTT
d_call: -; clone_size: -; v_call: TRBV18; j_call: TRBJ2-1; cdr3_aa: CASSPAGNYNEQFF; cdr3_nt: TGTGCCAGCTCACCGGCGGGGAACTACAATGAGCAGTTCTTC
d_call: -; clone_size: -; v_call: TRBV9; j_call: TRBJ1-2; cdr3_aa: CASSVGFVGGNYGYTF; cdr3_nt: TGTGCCAGCAGCGTAGGGTTCGTCGGGGGGAACTATGGCTACACCTTC
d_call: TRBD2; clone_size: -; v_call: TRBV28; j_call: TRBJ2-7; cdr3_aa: CASRPGTSGRFFSYEQYF; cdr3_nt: TGTGCCAGCAGGCCGGGGACTAGCGGGAGGTTTTTCTCCTACGAGCAGTACTTC
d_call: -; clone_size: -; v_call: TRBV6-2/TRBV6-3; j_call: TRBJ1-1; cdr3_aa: CASSLRRQALNTEAFF; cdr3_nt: TGTGCCAGCAGTCTTCGACGACAGGCTTTGAACACTGAAGCTTTCTTT
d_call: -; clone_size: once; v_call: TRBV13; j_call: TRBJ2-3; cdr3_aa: CASTVRGTDTQYF; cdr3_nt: TGTGCCAGCACTGTGAGGGGGACAGATACGCAGTATTTT
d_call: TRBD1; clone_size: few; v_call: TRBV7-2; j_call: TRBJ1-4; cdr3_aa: CASSLSGQGAGEKLFF; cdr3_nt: TGTGCCAGCAGCTTAAGTGGACAGGGGGCTGGTGAAAAACTGTTTTTT
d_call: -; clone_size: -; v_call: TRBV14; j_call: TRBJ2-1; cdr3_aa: CASSRVGGSSYNEQFF; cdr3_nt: TGTGCCAGCAGCCGGGTCGGGGGTAGCTCCTACAATGAGCAGTTCTTC
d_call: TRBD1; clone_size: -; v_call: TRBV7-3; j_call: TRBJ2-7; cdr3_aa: CASSPGTGGSQYF; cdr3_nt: TGTGCCAGCAGCCCTGGGACAGGGGGCTCGCAGTACTTC
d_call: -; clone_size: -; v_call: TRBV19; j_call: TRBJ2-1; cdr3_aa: CASSIKRAAQYNEQFF; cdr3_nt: TGTGCCAGTAGTATAAAGAGGGCGGCTCAGTACAATGAGCAGTTCTTC
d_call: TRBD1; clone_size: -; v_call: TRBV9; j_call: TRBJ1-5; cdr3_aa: CASQGATGGPQHF; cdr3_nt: TGTGCCAGCCAGGGGGCGACAGGAGGGCCCCAGCATTTT
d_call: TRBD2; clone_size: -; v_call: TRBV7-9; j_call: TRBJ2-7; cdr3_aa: CASSLTAGVAYEQYF; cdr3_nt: TGTGCCAGCAGCTTAACGGCGGGAGTCGCCTACGAGCAGTACTTC
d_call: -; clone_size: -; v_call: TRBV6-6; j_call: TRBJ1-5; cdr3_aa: CASSPGTRLRPQHF; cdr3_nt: TGTGCCAGCAGCCCTGGGACACGGTTACGGCCCCAGCATTTT
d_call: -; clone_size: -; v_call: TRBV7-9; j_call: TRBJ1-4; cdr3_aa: CASSSGDMNEKLFF; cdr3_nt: TGTGCCAGCAGCTCAGGGGACATGAATGAAAAACTGTTTTTT
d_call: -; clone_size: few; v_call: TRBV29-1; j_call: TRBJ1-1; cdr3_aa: CSVRPGSNTEAFF; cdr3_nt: TGCAGCGTTCGGCCGGGATCGAACACTGAAGCTTTCTTT
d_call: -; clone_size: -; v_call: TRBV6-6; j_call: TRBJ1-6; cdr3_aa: CASTAGQGGSPLHF; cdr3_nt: TGTGCCAGCACCGCGGGGCAGGGAGGTTCACCCCTCCACTTT
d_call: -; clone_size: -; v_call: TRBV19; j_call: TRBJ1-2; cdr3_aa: CASATIGGDGYTF; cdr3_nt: TGTGCCAGTGCCACGATTGGCGGGGACGGCTACACCTTC
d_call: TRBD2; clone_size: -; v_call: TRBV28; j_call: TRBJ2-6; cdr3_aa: CASRPAGVSGANVLTF; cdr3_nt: TGTGCCAGCAGGCCAGCGGGGGTCTCTGGGGCCAACGTCCTGACTTTC
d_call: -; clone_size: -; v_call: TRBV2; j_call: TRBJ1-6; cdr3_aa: CASIHTGGTSSYNSPLHF; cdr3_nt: TGTGCCAGCATCCACACGGGGGGCACAAGCTCCTATAATTCACCCCTCCACTTT
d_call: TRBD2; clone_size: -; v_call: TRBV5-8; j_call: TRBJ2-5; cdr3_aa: CASSSGLAGDQETQYF; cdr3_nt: TGTGCCAGCAGCTCCGGACTAGCGGGGGACCAAGAGACCCAGTACTTC
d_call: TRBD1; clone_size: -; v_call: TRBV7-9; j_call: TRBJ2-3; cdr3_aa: CASSLYDRGTDTQYF; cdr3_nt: TGTGCCAGCAGCTTATACGACAGGGGCACAGATACGCAGTATTTT
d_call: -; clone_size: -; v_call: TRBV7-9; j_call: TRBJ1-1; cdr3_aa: CASSLAGSGTEAFF; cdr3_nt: TGTGCCAGCAGCTTGGCGGGTTCAGGCACTGAAGCTTTCTTT
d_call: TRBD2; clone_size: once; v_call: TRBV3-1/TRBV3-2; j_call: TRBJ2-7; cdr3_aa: CASSQGGGYRLGEQYF; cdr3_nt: TGTGCCAGCAGCCAAGGCGGGGGTTATAGGTTAGGCGAGCAGTACTTC
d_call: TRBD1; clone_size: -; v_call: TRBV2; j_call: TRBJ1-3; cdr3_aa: CASSRDSRNTIYF; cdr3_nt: TGTGCCAGCAGCCGGGACAGTCGAAACACCATATATTTT
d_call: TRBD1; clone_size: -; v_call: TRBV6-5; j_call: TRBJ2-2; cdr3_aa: CASSYRDRATGELFF; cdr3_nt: TGTGCCAGCAGTTACCGGGACAGGGCCACCGGGGAGCTGTTTTTT
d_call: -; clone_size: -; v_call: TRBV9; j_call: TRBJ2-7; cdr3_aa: CASSVDQGLYYEQYF; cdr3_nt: TGTGCCAGCAGCGTAGACCAGGGGCTTTACTACGAGCAGTACTTC
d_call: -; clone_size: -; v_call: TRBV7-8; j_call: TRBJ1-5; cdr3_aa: CASSLGQSANQPQHF; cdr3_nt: TGTGCCAGCAGCTTAGGGCAGTCCGCAAATCAGCCCCAGCATTTT
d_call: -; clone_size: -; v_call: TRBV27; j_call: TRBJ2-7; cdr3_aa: CASRSETYEQYF; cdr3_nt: TGTGCCAGCAGATCAGAAACCTACGAGCAGTACTTC
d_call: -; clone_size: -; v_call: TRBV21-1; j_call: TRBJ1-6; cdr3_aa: CASSSMSTPRYNSPLHF; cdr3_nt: TGTGCCAGCAGCTCAATGTCCACCCCCAGGTATAATTCACCCCTCCACTTT